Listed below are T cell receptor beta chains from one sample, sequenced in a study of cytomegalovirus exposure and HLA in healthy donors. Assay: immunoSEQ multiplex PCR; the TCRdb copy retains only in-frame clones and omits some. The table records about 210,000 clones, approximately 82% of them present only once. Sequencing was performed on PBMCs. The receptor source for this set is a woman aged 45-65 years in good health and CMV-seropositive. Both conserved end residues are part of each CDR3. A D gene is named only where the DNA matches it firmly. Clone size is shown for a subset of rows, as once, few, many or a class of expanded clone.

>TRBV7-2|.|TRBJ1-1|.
TGTGCCAGCAGCCCCTATAACAGGGACACTGAAGCTTTCTTT
CASSPYNRDTEAFF
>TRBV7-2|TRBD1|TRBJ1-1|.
TGTGCCAGCAGCTTAGCGAAGGGGGCGAGCACTGAAGCTTTCTTT
CASSLAKGASTEAFF
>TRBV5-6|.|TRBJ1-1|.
TGTGCCAGCTCAATTCCCCGACAGTTGAACACTGAAGCTTTCTTT
CASSIPRQLNTEAFF
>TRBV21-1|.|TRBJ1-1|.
TGTGCCAGCAGCAAAGACAAGACAGGCATGAACACTGAAGCTTTCTTT
CASSKDKTGMNTEAFF
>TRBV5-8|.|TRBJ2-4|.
TGTGCCAGCAGGGACTATGGTCGGCAAGACCAAAACATTCAGTACTTC
CASRDYGRQDQNIQYF
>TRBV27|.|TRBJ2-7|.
TGTGCCAGCAGTTTGGAGGGAAGCTACGAGCAGTACTTC
CASSLEGSYEQYF
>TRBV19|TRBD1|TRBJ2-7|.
TGTGCCAGTAGTTCCTCGGGACAGGGGACCTACGAGCAGTACTTC
CASSSSGQGTYEQYF
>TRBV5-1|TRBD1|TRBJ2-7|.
TGCGCCAGCAGCTCGGGACAGGGAGACAACTACGAGCAGTACTTC
CASSSGQGDNYEQYF
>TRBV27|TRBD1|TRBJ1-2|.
TGTGCCAGCAGTTTCCGGGACAGAAGCTATGGCTACACCTTC
CASSFRDRSYGYTF
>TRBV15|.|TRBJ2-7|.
TGTGCCACCAGCAGAGACCGGGGGGAGCAGTACTTC
CATSRDRGEQYF
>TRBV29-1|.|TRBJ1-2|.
TGCAGCGTTGAAGGGGTTTCGGACAGAAACTATGGCTACACCTTC
CSVEGVSDRNYGYTF
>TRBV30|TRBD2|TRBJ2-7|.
TGTGCCTGGGGTGGGGGGGACTACGAGCAGTACTTC
CAWGGGDYEQYF
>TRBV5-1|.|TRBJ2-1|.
TGCGCCAGCAGCGTACCGGGGGGCTCCAATGAGCAGTTCTTC
CASSVPGGSNEQFF
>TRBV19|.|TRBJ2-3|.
TGTGCCAGTAGTATGGGGCTCGAAGATACGCAGTATTTT
CASSMGLEDTQYF
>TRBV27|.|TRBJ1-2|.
TGTGCCAGCAGTTCTAGGACAGAGGACTATGGCTACACCTTC
CASSSRTEDYGYTF
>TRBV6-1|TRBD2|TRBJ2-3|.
TGTGCCAGCCTCACTAGCGGGGGGATGGATACGCAGTATTTT
CASLTSGGMDTQYF
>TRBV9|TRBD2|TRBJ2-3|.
TGTGCCAGCAGCTGGGGGGGGACGGCCTCTAGCACAGATACGCAGTATTTT
CASSWGGTASSTDTQYF
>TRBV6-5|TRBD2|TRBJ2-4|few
TGTGCCAGCAGCTCTAGCGGGGAAGCCAAAAACATTCAGTACTTC
CASSSSGEAKNIQYF
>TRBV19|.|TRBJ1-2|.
TGTGCCAGTACCCTTTCCGACAGGAGACCTAACTATGGCTACACCTTC
CASTLSDRRPNYGYTF
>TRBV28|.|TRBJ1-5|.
TGTGCCAGCAGTTTATTGGGGGGGCGCGGGCGTCAGCCCCAGCATTTT
CASSLLGGRGRQPQHF
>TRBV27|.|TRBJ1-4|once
TGTGCCAGCAGTCTTCAGGGCTCTAATGAAAAACTGTTTTTT
CASSLQGSNEKLFF
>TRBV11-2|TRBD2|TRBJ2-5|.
TGTGCCAGCAGCGGACAGCTGACTAGCGGGGTCGGAGAGACCCAGTACTTC
CASSGQLTSGVGETQYF
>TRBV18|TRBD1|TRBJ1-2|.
TGTGCCAGCTCACCGGGGACAGGGTTTGGAGGCTACACCTTC
CASSPGTGFGGYTF
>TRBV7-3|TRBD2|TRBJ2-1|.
TGTGCCAGCAGCCCGGGGAGGGAGGCCAATGAGCAGTTCTTC
CASSPGREANEQFF
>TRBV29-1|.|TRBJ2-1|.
TGCAGCGTTGGTGATATGGGGAGGAATGAGCAGTTCTTC
CSVGDMGRNEQFF
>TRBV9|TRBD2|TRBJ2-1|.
TGTGCCAGCAGCGTAAGCGGGGGGGAAGGTGAGCAGTTCTTC
CASSVSGGEGEQFF
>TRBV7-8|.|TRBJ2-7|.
TGTGCCAGCAGCTTAATTGCAGGAACCTCCTACGAGCAGTACTTC
CASSLIAGTSYEQYF
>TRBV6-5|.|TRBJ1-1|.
TGTGCCAGCAGCCGCCGGGCAGGGAAGGCTGAAGCTTTCTTT
CASSRRAGKAEAFF
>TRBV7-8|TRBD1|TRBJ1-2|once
TGTGCCAGCAGTTCCGGGACAGGGGGGTTTGGCTACACCTTC
CASSSGTGGFGYTF
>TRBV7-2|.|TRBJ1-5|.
TGTGCCAGCAGCTTTAGAGGCACCGATCAGCCCCAGCATTTT
CASSFRGTDQPQHF
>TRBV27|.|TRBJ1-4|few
TGTGCCAGCAGTAGGAGCCGGGGTCGGGGTGAAAAACTGTTTTTT
CASSRSRGRGEKLFF
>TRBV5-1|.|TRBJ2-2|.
TGCGCCAGCAGCCTGGACAGAGCAGTGAACACCGGGGAGCTGTTTTTT
CASSLDRAVNTGELFF
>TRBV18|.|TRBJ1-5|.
TGTGCCAGCTCCCAACAGGGAAGCAATCAGCCCCAGCATTTT
CASSQQGSNQPQHF
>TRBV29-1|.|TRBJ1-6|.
TGCAGCGTTGGGGAGTCCTATAATTCACCCCTCCACTTT
CSVGESYNSPLHF
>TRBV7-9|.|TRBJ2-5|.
TGTGCCAGCAGCATACAGGGAGGGAGGCAAGAGACCCAGTACTTC
CASSIQGGRQETQYF
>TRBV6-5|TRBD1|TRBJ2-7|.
TGTGCCAGCAGTTTTCGAGGACAGGCCTACGAGCAGTACTTC
CASSFRGQAYEQYF
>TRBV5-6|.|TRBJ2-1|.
TGTGCCAGCAGCTTGCGGGGGGCCCCTATCGGGTTCTTC
CASSLRGAPIGFF
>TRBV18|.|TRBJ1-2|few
TGTGCCAGCTCACCTTCAGGGTCTGATAACTATGGCTACACCTTC
CASSPSGSDNYGYTF
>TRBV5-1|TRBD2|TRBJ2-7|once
TGCGCCAGCAGCTCCCTAGCGGGGGGGCCCTTGGGGGGCGAGCAGTACTTC
CASSSLAGGPLGGEQYF
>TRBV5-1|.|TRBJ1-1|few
TGCGCCAGCAGCCCGTCCGGGAACACTGAAGCTTTCTTT
CASSPSGNTEAFF
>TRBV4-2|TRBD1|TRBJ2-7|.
TGTGCCAGCAGCCCATCCACGGGACAGGGGTTACACGAGCAGTACTTC
CASSPSTGQGLHEQYF
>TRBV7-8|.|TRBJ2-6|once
TGTGCCAGCAGCAACACGGGGGCCAACGTCCTGACTTTC
CASSNTGANVLTF
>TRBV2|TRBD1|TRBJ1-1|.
TGTGCCAGCAGCAGACAGGGGTTAGGCACTGAAGCTTTCTTT
CASSRQGLGTEAFF
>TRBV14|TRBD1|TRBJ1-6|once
TGTGCCAGCAGCAGACAGGGTTGGTCACCCCTCCACTTT
CASSRQGWSPLHF
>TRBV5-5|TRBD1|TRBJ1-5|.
TGTGCCAGCAGCTTGGGGGACAGGGTGGGCAATCAGCCCCAGCATTTT
CASSLGDRVGNQPQHF
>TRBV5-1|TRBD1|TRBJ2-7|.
TGCGCCAGCGCCGGACAGGGCGTCCTCAGCTACGAGCAGTACTTC
CASAGQGVLSYEQYF
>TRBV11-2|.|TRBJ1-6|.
TGTGCCAGCAGCTCCACCCTCTGGGGGAGGTGGACTAATTCACCCCTCCACTTT
CASSSTLWGRWTNSPLHF
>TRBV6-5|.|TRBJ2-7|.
TGTGCCAGCAGTTACATGGGGGGCGAGCAGTACTTC
CASSYMGGEQYF
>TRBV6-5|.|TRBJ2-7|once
TGTGCCAGCAGTTACGGCAGGGGAGAATACGAGCAGTACTTC
CASSYGRGEYEQYF